This TCR beta chain was sequenced during a study of vaccination and CD4 T cells after COVID-19. Study information: The convalescent group had six males, four females, seven Caucasians, two Asians, one multiracial.

Scientists ran DNA taken from cultured CD4+ T cells through the Oncomine TCR Beta short-read assay for sequencing. From cultured CD4+ T cells, genomic DNA was extracted. TCRdb passed the PCR reads through MiXCR, listing each CDR3 protein once. The sample has about 13,000 distinct CDR3 sequences, approximately 74% seen once. The treatment was: roughly ten-day PBMC culture with coronavirus spike peptide pools or control peptides (ViraFEST assay). PBMCs were cultured at some 2 million per well with roughly 10 IU/ml IL-2 and 8.5 to 10 ug/ml peptide pools. Days 3 and 7 saw half the medium swapped for fresh IL-2 medium. Germline V CDR1 and CDR2: DFQATT, SNEGSKA (reference sequence). V was pared by 4 bases and J by 5 bases, with 15 bases of the junction left unmatched. The CDR3 sequence is 16 residues long. This clonotype appeared a few times. Antigen unknown.

The rearrangement links TRBV20-1 to TRBJ2-3, with 7 bases aligning to TRBD2. The sequence derives from a human donor who received a COVID-19 vaccine. Source: CD4+ T cells from blood, cultured in vitro, taken after SARS-CoV-2 vaccination. The CDR3 region is CSAIPKRGPVIDTQYF. CDR3 bases: TGCAGTGCTATCCCTAAGCGGGGCCCCGTGATAGATACGCAGTATTTT.